A selection of T cell receptor beta chains follows, all from one sample in a study of blood T cell repertoires in COVID-19. Profiling relied on immunoSEQ multiplex PCR, and the TCRdb table lists in-frame clones only, not all of them. The sample lists 65,000 to 90,000 clones, 83% seen once, with roughly 6% in the top ten. The sequencing sample was made of peripheral blood. All receptors derive from a woman aged 55 to 70 with acute or convalescent COVID-19. Both conserved end residues are part of each CDR3.

v_call cdr3_aa
TRBV11-3 CASSHNFGGVNTEAFF
TRBV30 CAWSRAGESPLHF
TRBV2 CASSEQGSRSPLHF
TRBV29-1 CSASTGAHSGNTIYF
TRBV19 CASTPRGTGHQPQHF
TRBV9 CASSVDGTNYGYTF
TRBV2 CASSETGPTEAFF
TRBV6-5 CASSPTGKGGNTIYF
TRBV10-2 CASREGPTNEKLFF
TRBV7-9 CASSKTDSGNTIYF
TRBV5-1 CASRGTSGSTYEQYF
TRBV6-1 CASSELGADYGYTF
TRBV19 CASISLGGAGQPQHF
TRBV5-1 CASSIVPGANVLTF
TRBV9 CASSVGTGNNSPLHF
TRBV14 CASSPRPGLAAYNEQFF
TRBV3-1/TRBV3-2 CASSPTAAGEAFF
TRBV10-3 CAIIIPATETILAKNIQYF
TRBV19 CASSWAAYSNQPQHF
TRBV19 CASTRDRDQPQHF
TRBV5-1 CASSLGDRGATEAFF
TRBV5-1 CASSAAGTRGADTQYF
TRBV21-1 CASSKERDISYEQYF
TRBV21-1 CASSTVGRDNTEAFF
TRBV5-6 CASQGETGGNSPLHF
TRBV19 CASSIGFGQGNTEAFF
TRBV6-5 CASRTGTGSNGYTF
TRBV30 CAWSPGQGPNSPLHF
TRBV10-3 CAISYGGLAGGNTGELFF